Shown below are 21 T cell receptor beta chains from a single sample sequenced in a study of sequential checkpoint blockade in melanoma. The treatment is: randomized to nivolumab then ipilimumab (arm A) or the reverse (arm B). Here immunoSEQ multiplex PCR was the method, and the copy in TCRdb shows in-frame clones only, minus some. Among about 3,900 clones listed, around a third were seen once. The sequenced sample was tumor tissue (inferred from file names), obtained from a patient given nivolumab and ipilimumab in sequence. The receptor set was obtained from a human donor with melanoma.

This clone turned up a few times. The gene calls are TRBV11-3 and TRBJ2-1; a weak D match, TRBD2 (5 bases). This CDR3 is built from 17 residues. V lost 2 bases and J 5 bases, leaving 19 bases between the germline ends. Germline assignment: CDR1 SGHNT and CDR2 YENEEA. This CDR3 is CASSLSLSWGADNEQFF. CDR3 coding DNA: TGTGCCAGCAGCTTATCCCTTAGTTGGGGAGCAGACAATGAGCAGTTCTTC.

CDR3 sequence (DNA): TGTGCCAGCAGCCAAGGAGCGGGAGAAGCAGATACGCAGTATTTT. Protein product: CASSQGAGEADTQYF. V and J are TRBV14 and TRBJ2-3, with TRBD2 matching over 8 bases. From germline, CDR1 is SGHDN and CDR2 FVKESK. The J segment lost 4 bases and the V segment lost 1 base, leaving 4 bases of the junction unmatched. This CDR3 is 15 amino acids long. Using reference TRBV14 and TRBJ2-3 for the parts outside the CDR3, the full variable domain is EAGVTQFPSHSVIEKGQTVTLRCDPISGHDNLYWYRRVMGKEIKFLLHFVKESKQDESGMPNNRFLAERTGGTYSTLKVQPAELEDSGVYFCASSQGAGEADTQYFGPGTRLTVL.

The CDR3 nucleotides read TGCGCCAGCAGCCAAGAAGACTACCAAGAGACCCAGTACTTC. This translates into CASSQEDYQETQYF. V usage is TRBV1 and J usage is TRBJ2-5; TRBD2 is the table's D call and was not checked against the DNA. TRBV1 counts as a pseudogene. This CDR3 is 14 amino acids long.

This clone is labeled large. This chain uses TRBV19 with TRBJ2-1, with D perhaps TRBD1 (6 bases). CDR1 and CDR2 from the germline V gene are LNHDA and SQIVND (reference sequence). Trimming removed 5 bases at V and 7 bases at J, with 15 bases between. This CDR3 contains 14 residues. The CDR3 DNA reads TGTGCCAGTAGTTCCCTAGTAGGGACAAATGAGCAGTTCTTC. Translation: CASSSLVGTNEQFF.

Within the sample, this clone is large. The DNA for the CDR3 is TGTGCCAGCAGACCTACAGGGGGTCACACTGAAGCTTTCTTT. Amino acid sequence: CASRPTGGHTEAFF. The chain combines TRBV6-8 with TRBJ1-1, with 8 bases matching TRBD1. This CDR3 comprises 14 residues. With 6 bases clipped from V and 3 bases from J, the junction kept 6 bases outside the gene matches. CDR1 MNHGY and CDR2 SAAAGT come from the germline V gene.

The chain uses TRBV28 and TRBJ1-5, with D unresolved. The CDR3 has 15 residues. CDR1 and CDR2 (germline): MDHEN, SYDVKM. V lost 6 bases and J lost 1, with 13 bases in between. CDR3 sequence: CASRRVVGSNQPQHF. DNA of the CDR3: TGTGCCAGCAGGCGTGTGGTTGGGAGCAATCAGCCCCAGCATTTT.

The CDR3 is CASSLEGQNTEAFF. CDR3 nucleotide sequence: TGTGCCAGCAGCTTGGAAGGACAGAACACTGAAGCTTTCTTT. The chain carries TRBV11-3 and TRBJ1-1; D might be TRBD1 (5 bases). V lost 3 bases and J 1 base, leaving 9 bases between the germline ends. CDR3 length equals 14 residues. CDR1 is SGHNT and CDR2 is YENEEA in the germline V gene.

The CDR3 here is CASSRPGSTEAFF. CDR3 nucleotide sequence: TGTGCCAGCAGCCGCCCGGGGTCCACTGAAGCTTTCTTT. The V gene is TRBV9, the J gene TRBJ1-1, with D unclear. The CDR3 contains 13 residues. Trimming removed 4 bases at V and 4 bases at J, with 11 bases between. Germline V lookup: CDR1 SGDLS, CDR2 YYNGEE.

This clone was recorded a few times. In DNA, the CDR3 is TGTGCCAGCAGCCCTGACCCGAATTATGGCTACACCTTC. Translated, it gives CASSPDPNYGYTF. The chain has TRBV6-8 and TRBJ1-2; D gene ambiguous. The CDR3 length is 13 residues. The V end lost 6 bases, the J end lost 5 bases, and 13 bases lay between the germline ends. The germline V gene encodes CDR1 MNHGY and CDR2 SAAAGT.

The chain is built from TRBV19 and TRBJ2-3, with a weak D call TRBD1 (5 bases). Germline CDR1 LNHDA, CDR2 SQIVND (reference sequence). CDR3 length: 16 residues. Trimming left V 7 bases short and J 0 bases short, with 17 bases between. DNA for the CDR3: TGTGCCAGTACCAAAACGACCGCAGGGAGCACAGATACGCAGTATTTT. Protein product: CASTKTTAGSTDTQYF.

The chain employs TRBV2 and TRBJ2-3, with a possible D match to TRBD1 (5 bases). The germline gives CDR1 SNHLY, CDR2 FYNNEI. The CDR3 sequence is 15 residues long. V shed 6 bases and J shed 3 bases, with 16 bases lying between them. CDR3 protein: CASSVVGAWTDTQYF. Here the CDR3 DNA reads TGTGCCAGCAGCGTAGTTGGGGCCTGGACAGATACGCAGTATTTT.

By frequency in the sample, this clone is medium-sized (0.01 to 0.1%). The chain couples TRBV11-3 to TRBJ1-4, with 8 bases lining up with TRBD1. CDR3 length equals 15 residues. CDR1 and CDR2 (germline): SGHNT, YENEEA. V trimming: 5 bases; J trimming: 8 bases; junction bases outside the gene matches: 10. CDR3 bases: TGTGCCAGCAGCACCCCGGGACAGGCCGGGGAAAAACTGTTTTTT. It codes for CASSTPGQAGEKLFF.

This clone came up a few times. The V and J genes are TRBV18 and TRBJ2-6, with 7 positions matching TRBD2. CDR1 and CDR2 from the germline V gene are KGHSH and LQKENI. This CDR3 has 16 amino acids. Trimming took 6 bases from V and 2 from J; bases not matched to a gene: 7. The DNA for the CDR3 is TGTGCCAGCTCCCCATGGGAGGGCCCTGGGGCCAACGTCCTGACTTTC. Translated: CASSPWEGPGANVLTF.

The V call is TRBV18, the J call TRBJ2-3, with D possibly TRBD2 on 6 matching bases. This CDR3 comprises 14 residues. V lost 2 bases to trimming and J lost 3 bases, with 9 bases between them. Germline V gives CDR1 KGHSH, CDR2 LQKENI. The CDR3 reads CASSPGGRTDTQYF. The DNA of the CDR3 is TGTGCCAGCTCACCAGGGGGGAGGACAGATACGCAGTATTTT.

The chain links TRBV11-3 to TRBJ1-2; 9 bases match TRBD1. The germline gives CDR1 SGHNT, CDR2 YENEEA. After removal of 3 bases from V and 7 bases from J, the junction contained 9 bases not matched to a gene. The CDR3 is 15 amino acids. This CDR3 reads CASSLLQGTGSGYTF. The CDR3 DNA sequence: TGTGCCAGCAGCTTGCTACAAGGGACAGGGAGTGGCTACACCTTC.

The chain is built from TRBV27 and TRBJ2-7; 10 nucleotides match TRBD2. The germline V gene encodes CDR1 MNHEY and CDR2 SMNVEV (reference sequence). The V gene end was trimmed by 2 bases and the J gene end by 5 bases; junction bases not matched to a gene: 3. This CDR3 has 14 residues. CDR3 amino acids: CASSLLAGAHEQYF. The CDR3 bases are TGTGCCAGCAGTTTACTAGCGGGAGCCCACGAGCAGTACTTC.

Here the CDR3 DNA reads TGTGCCAGCAGCCACTCAACCGGGACAGATAATGAAAAACTGTTTTTT. This encodes CASSHSTGTDNEKLFF. The chain recombines TRBV11-3 with TRBJ1-4, with 7 bases matching TRBD1. Germline CDR1 and CDR2: SGHNT and YENEEA. V trimming: 5 bases; J trimming: 4 bases; junction bases outside the gene matches: 10. This CDR3 spans 16 amino acids.

In nucleotides, the CDR3 is TGTGCCAGTAGTATCGGCCTTGTTGATGGCTACACCTTC. Encoded protein: CASSIGLVDGYTF. The chain is built from TRBV19 and TRBJ1-2; no firm D call. CDR1 and CDR2 (germline): LNHDA, SQIVND (reference sequence). This CDR3 region has 13 residues. Trimming shortened V by 3 bases and J by 6 bases, and 11 bases separated the two germline ends.

The V gene is TRBV28, the J gene TRBJ2-1, with D possibly being TRBD2 (6 bases). The V gene's germline CDR1 is MDHEN and CDR2 SYDVKM. V lost 4 bases and J lost 5, with 12 bases in between. The CDR3 covers 14 residues. The CDR3 here is CASSSPSVDNEQFF. CDR3 nucleotides: TGTGCCAGCAGTTCCCCTAGCGTAGACAATGAGCAGTTCTTC.

This clone was detected a few times. The chain uses TRBV7-5 and TRBJ2-5; the table's D call, TRBD2, has no DNA check behind it. TRBV7-5 is designated a pseudogene. The CDR3 contains 14 residues. This CDR3 reads CASSLDRGGDTQYF. The CDR3 region has the DNA TGTGCCAGCAGCTTAGATCGGGGGGGGGATACCCAGTACTTC.

Comments on this clone: Sequence at one end of the junction differs from germline and may be a read error. The CDR3 region is CAISESHPRQGIGETQYF. CDR3 sequence (DNA): TGTGCCATCAGTGAGTCGCACCCTCGACAGGGGATAGGAGAGACCCAGTACTTC. The chain combines TRBV6-7 with TRBJ2-5; 8 nucleotides line up with TRBD1. TRBV6-7 is marked as an open reading frame, function uncertain. The CDR3 contains 18 residues.